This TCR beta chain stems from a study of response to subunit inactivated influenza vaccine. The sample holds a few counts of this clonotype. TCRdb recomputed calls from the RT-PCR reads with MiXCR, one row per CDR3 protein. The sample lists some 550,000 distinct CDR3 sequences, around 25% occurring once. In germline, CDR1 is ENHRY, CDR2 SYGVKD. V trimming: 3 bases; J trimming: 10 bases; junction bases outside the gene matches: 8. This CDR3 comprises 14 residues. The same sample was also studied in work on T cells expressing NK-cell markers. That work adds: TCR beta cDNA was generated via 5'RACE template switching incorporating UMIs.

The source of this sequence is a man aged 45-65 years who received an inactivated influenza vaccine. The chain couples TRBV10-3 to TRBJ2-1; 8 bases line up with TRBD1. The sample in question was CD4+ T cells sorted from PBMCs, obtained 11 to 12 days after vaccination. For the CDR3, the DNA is TGTGCCATCAGTGACAGCCCAGGGGGCAGCGAGCAGTTCTTC. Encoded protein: CAISDSPGGSEQFF.